The clone carrying this T cell receptor beta chain was seen just once. This CDR3 has 14 amino acids. Germline V CDR1 and CDR2: SGHTA, FQGNSA. Trimming took 5 bases from V and 3 from J; bases not matched to a gene: 4. In the source study's methods: Researchers report that nucleated cell counts were estimated from reference gene primer amplification. Here immunoSEQ multiplex PCR was the method, and the copy in TCRdb shows in-frame clones only, minus some. D and trimming were read from the DNA, whereas the V and J calls and clone size are those reported in that table. The table records just over 80,000 clones, approximately 81% of them present only once. The data originate from a study of blood T cell repertoires in COVID-19. Background on the study: Sites across the United States, Italy and Spain contributed samples from acute and convalescent COVID-19. The cDNA or gDNA used as material had been derived from T cells, B-cell-depleted T cells, or PBMCs.

The rearrangement uses TRBV7-2 and TRBJ2-4, with 7 bases aligning to TRBD2. This TCR derives from a man of 80 years or more with acute or convalescent COVID-19. Sample: peripheral blood. Here the CDR3 reads CASSPGTIKNIQYF. The CDR3 DNA reads TGTGCCAGCAGCCCCGGGACTATCAAAAACATTCAGTACTTC.